A single sample is the source of the 24 T cell receptor beta chains below, sequenced in a study of blood T cell repertoires in COVID-19. Profiling relied on immunoSEQ multiplex PCR, and the TCRdb table lists in-frame clones only, not all of them. The data show about 220,000 clones, roughly 90% seen once. What was sequenced was PBMCs or T cells enriched from blood (not recorded which). The source of these receptors is a man aged 25 to 45 who had been exposed to COVID-19.

The chain employs TRBV11-2 and TRBJ1-1, with 10 bases matching TRBD1. The V gene end was trimmed by 1 base and the J gene end by 4 bases; junction bases not matched to a gene: 9. The CDR3 spans 17 residues. The germline gives CDR1 SGHAT, CDR2 FQNNGV. The CDR3 sequence: CASSLVTGQGPGTEAFF. CDR3 bases: TGTGCCAGCAGCTTAGTGACGGGACAGGGGCCGGGCACTGAAGCTTTCTTT. Using reference TRBV11-2 and TRBJ1-1 for the parts outside the CDR3, the full variable domain is EAGVAQSPRYKIIEKRQSVAFWCNPISGHATLYWYQQILGQGPKLLIQFQNNGVVDDSQLPKDRFSAERLKGVDSTLKIQPAKLEDSAVYLCASSLVTGQGPGTEAFFGQGTRLTVV.

V gene TRBV7-6 combines with J gene TRBJ2-7, with 9 bases that match TRBD1. Looked up from germline, CDR1 is SGHVS and CDR2 is FNYEAQ. The CDR3 runs to 13 residues. V shed 6 bases and J 4 bases; nucleotides not matched to a gene: 4. The CDR3 DNA sequence: TGTGCCAGCAGTCGGGGACAGGGTTACGAGCAGTACTTC. Encoded protein: CASSRGQGYEQYF.

The chain employs TRBV6-5 and TRBJ1-3; the D gene is possibly TRBD1 (5 bases). With 7 bases removed from V and 5 bases from J, the gap between germline ends came to 15 bases. Germline CDR1 MNHEY, CDR2 SVGAGI. CDR3 length: 14 amino acids. For the CDR3, the DNA is TGTGCCAGCAAGGCGGAGGGGAGTAGAAACACCATATATTTT. Translation: CASKAEGSRNTIYF.

The V gene is TRBV5-4, the J gene TRBJ2-1, with 8 bases fitting TRBD2. V lost 1 base and J lost 9; bases outside the gene matches: 6. The germline gives CDR1 SGHNT, CDR2 YYREEE (reference sequence). CDR3 length: 14 residues. In DNA, the CDR3 is TGTGCCAGCAGCTTGTCGGGGGGGTATGGTGAGCAGTTCTTC. This gives the protein CASSLSGGYGEQFF.

The V and J genes are TRBV5-1 and TRBJ2-5; D possibly corresponds to TRBD1 (6 bases). Germline-derived CDR1 and CDR2 are SGHRS and YFSETQ. The CDR3 extends over 15 amino acids. Trimming cost V 0 bases and J 5 bases, with 14 bases left between them. CDR3 loop: CASSLGLLRGETQYF. The CDR3 region has the DNA TGCGCCAGCAGCTTGGGACTATTAAGGGGGGAGACCCAGTACTTC.

This chain connects TRBV9 to TRBJ2-2; D might be TRBD1 (5 bases). In germline, CDR1 is SGDLS, CDR2 YYNGEE. This CDR3 is 13 amino acids long. The germline V and J ends were trimmed by 0 bases and 8 bases, with 8 bases remaining between them. The CDR3 DNA sequence: TGTGCCAGCAGCGTAGGACAGAAAGGGGAGCTGTTTTTT. Amino acid sequence: CASSVGQKGELFF.

The chain links TRBV27 to TRBJ1-2; weak D call: TRBD1 (5 bases). Deletions cut 5 bases from V and 7 bases from J, with 17 bases between. Germline V gene lookup returns CDR1 MNHEY and CDR2 SMNVEV (reference sequence). CDR3 length equals 14 residues. CDR3 loop: CASSPYLDSFGYTF. Here the CDR3 DNA reads TGTGCCAGCAGTCCCTACCTCGACAGTTTTGGCTACACCTTC.

The chain carries TRBV18 and TRBJ1-1, with TRBD1 identical over 7 bases. Germline values: CDR1 KGHSH, CDR2 LQKENI. The CDR3 runs to 14 residues. Trimming at V came to 0 bases and at J to 6 bases, leaving 4 bases not matched to a gene. CDR3 in amino acids: CASSPPATGSEAFF. The CDR3 DNA follows: TGTGCCAGCTCACCACCCGCGACAGGGTCTGAAGCTTTCTTT.

The chain is built from TRBV7-2 and TRBJ1-1; no clear D. Germline V CDR1 and CDR2: SGHTA, FQGNSA. The CDR3 extends over 17 amino acids. The ends were cut back, 2 bases at V and 0 bases at J, with 16 bases in the middle. The CDR3 DNA is TGTGCCAGCAGCTTATCGGTCACTGATTCCATGAACACTGAAGCTTTCTTT. This translates into CASSLSVTDSMNTEAFF.

V and J are TRBV30 and TRBJ2-7; D possibly corresponds to TRBD2 (6 bases). Germline V CDR1 and CDR2: GTSNPN, SVGIG (reference sequence). Trimming took off 2 bases at V and 4 bases at J, with 12 bases between the two ends. The CDR3 sequence is 13 residues long. CDR3 amino acids: CAWSRGDLYEQYF. CDR3 nucleotide sequence: TGTGCCTGGAGTCGCGGGGACTTATACGAGCAGTACTTC. The complete variable domain, with remaining parts taken from reference TRBV30 and TRBJ2-7, reads SQTIHQWPATLVQPVGSPLSLECTVEGTSNPNLYWYRQAAGRGLQLLFYSVGIGQISSEVPQNLSASRPQDRQFILSSKKLLLSDSGFYLCAWSRGDLYEQYFGPGTRLTVT.

This chain connects TRBV9 to TRBJ1-4, with a possible D match to TRBD1 (6 bases). Between the trimmed V and J ends, which lost 5 bases and 8 bases, there was a span of 19 bases. The germline V gene encodes CDR1 SGDLS and CDR2 YYNGEE. This CDR3 comprises 15 residues. CDR3 region: CASSTSLQGEEKLFF. In DNA, the CDR3 is TGTGCCAGCAGTACTAGTTTACAGGGTGAAGAAAAACTGTTTTTT.

Written as DNA, the CDR3 is TGTGCCAGCAGCGTGACAGGGGGCACTGAAGCTTTCTTT. Residues: CASSVTGGTEAFF. The chain uses TRBV5-5 and TRBJ1-1, with TRBD1 identical over 9 bases. Germline assignment: CDR1 SGHKS and CDR2 YYEKEE (reference sequence). This CDR3 comprises 13 residues. V was pared by 4 bases and J by 4 bases, with 2 bases of the junction left unmatched.

The chain recombines TRBV7-2 with TRBJ2-1; D is perhaps TRBD1 (5 bases). V was trimmed by 1 base and J by 8 bases, leaving 24 bases between them. The CDR3 spans 18 residues. Germline assignment: CDR1 SGHTA and CDR2 FQGNSA. CDR3 coding DNA: TGTGCCAGCAGCTTAGTCGGTTTTGGGGTAGGGGTTTTCGATGAGCAGTTCTTC. Translating gives CASSLVGFGVGVFDEQFF.

This chain links TRBV19 with TRBJ1-2; D is ambiguous. This CDR3 is built from 11 residues. V was trimmed by 8 bases and J by 4 bases, leaving 8 bases between them. Germline V gives CDR1 LNHDA, CDR2 SQIVND (reference sequence). CDR3 bases: TGTGCCAGTCTGTCCGGCTATGGCTACACCTTC. It codes for CASLSGYGYTF.

This clone was found once. J is TRBJ1-3 and V is TRBV14, with a possible D match to TRBD1 (6 bases). In germline, CDR1 is SGHDN, CDR2 FVKESK. The CDR3 spans 14 residues. The V gene lost 1 base and the J gene lost 2 bases, with 6 bases spanning the gap. CDR3 DNA: TGTGCCAGCAGCCAAGCAGGGGCTGGAAACACCATATATTTT. It specifies CASSQAGAGNTIYF. Using reference TRBV14 and TRBJ1-3 for the parts outside the CDR3, the full variable domain is EAGVTQFPSHSVIEKGQTVTLRCDPISGHDNLYWYRRVMGKEIKFLLHFVKESKQDESGMPNNRFLAERTGGTYSTLKVQPAELEDSGVYFCASSQAGAGNTIYFGEGSWLTVV.

This rearrangement joins TRBV5-1 to TRBJ1-5; 7 bases are a match to TRBD1. V trimming: 0 bases; J trimming: 7 bases; junction bases outside the gene matches: 4. Germline V gene data show CDR1 as SGHRS and CDR2 as YFSETQ. The CDR3 loop spans 14 amino acids. CDR3 sequence reads: CASSLDRGGQPQHF. The CDR3 DNA follows: TGCGCCAGCAGCTTGGACAGGGGAGGCCAGCCCCAGCATTTT.

The rearrangement links TRBV5-1 to TRBJ1-2; the match to TRBD1 covers 7 bases. V shed 0 bases, J shed 6 bases, and the junction held 2 bases outside the gene matches. Germline CDR1 is SGHRS and CDR2 is YFSETQ. The CDR3 has 13 residues. CDR3 sequence reads: CASSLETGHGYTF. CDR3 DNA sequence: TGCGCCAGCAGCTTGGAGACAGGGCATGGCTACACCTTC.

The genes are TRBV5-1 and TRBJ2-3; 10 bases agree with TRBD2. CDR3 size: 16 residues. The germline V gene has CDR1 SGHRS and CDR2 YFSETQ. With 3 bases clipped from V and 0 bases from J, the junction kept 4 bases outside the gene matches. In DNA, the CDR3 is TGCGCCAGCAGCTCCACTAGCGGGGCTAGCACAGATACGCAGTATTTT. Protein product: CASSSTSGASTDTQYF. Looking up the rest from reference TRBV5-1 and TRBJ2-3 gives the full variable domain: KAGVTQTPRYLIKTRGQQVTLSCSPISGHRSVSWYQQTPGQGLQFLFEYFSETQRNKGNFPGRFSGRQFSNSRSEMNVSTLELGDSALYLCASSSTSGASTDTQYFGPGTRLTVL.

This chain connects TRBV7-9 to TRBJ2-7, with D unresolved. CDR1 is SEHNR, CDR2 FQNEAQ, per germline (reference sequence). The CDR3 runs to 12 residues. V was trimmed by 2 bases and J by 4 bases, leaving 6 bases between them. This chain's CDR3 is CASSLIPYEQYF. DNA of the CDR3: TGTGCCAGCAGCTTAATCCCATACGAGCAGTACTTC.

This chain uses TRBV30 with TRBJ1-2; no firm D call. V shed 5 bases and J shed 2 bases, with 15 bases lying between them. The CDR3 is 14 amino acids. Germline assignment: CDR1 GTSNPN and CDR2 SVGIG (reference sequence). CDR3 in amino acids: CAWEPLAVNYGYTF. CDR3 sequence (DNA): TGTGCCTGGGAACCCTTGGCGGTGAACTATGGCTACACCTTC.

The chain links TRBV21-1 to TRBJ2-1; the D call in the table, TRBD2, was not verified against the DNA. TRBV21-1 is a pseudogene locus. The CDR3 is 18 residues long. This CDR3 is CASSKRTTHLARLSEQFF. The CDR3 coding sequence is TGTGCCAGCAGCAAACGGACCACCCACCTAGCGAGGTTGAGTGAGCAGTTCTTC.

Only one count was recorded for this clone. The rearrangement uses TRBV5-1 and TRBJ1-6, with TRBD1 identical over 9 bases. In germline, CDR1 is SGHRS, CDR2 YFSETQ. There are 16 residues in the CDR3. Germline trimming cut 4 bases from V and 6 bases from J; bases unmatched to any gene: 8. The CDR3 sequence is CASSIRDRVPNSPLHF. The CDR3 DNA sequence: TGCGCCAGCAGCATCCGGGACAGGGTGCCTAATTCACCCCTCCACTTT.

The chain combines TRBV7-2 with TRBJ1-5; TRBD1 might be the D (6 bases). Trimming took off 4 bases at V and 3 bases at J, with 10 bases between the two ends. The CDR3 is 14 amino acids. CDR1 SGHTA and CDR2 FQGNSA come from the germline V gene. CDR3 DNA: TGTGCCAGCAGCTCCGGACAGAACAATCAGCCCCAGCATTTT. As protein: CASSSGQNNQPQHF. The variable domain in full, completed from reference TRBV7-2 and TRBJ1-5, reads GAGVSQSPSNKVTEKGKDVELRCDPISGHTALYWYRQSLGQGLEFLIYFQGNSAPDKSGLPSDRFSAERTGGSVSTLTIQRTQQEDSAVYLCASSSGQNNQPQHFGDGTRLSIL.

The genes are TRBV7-9 and TRBJ1-2; D unclear. This CDR3 spans 17 amino acids. V gave up 7 bases and J gave up 2 bases, with 23 bases separating them. The germline V gene has CDR1 SEHNR and CDR2 FQNEAQ (reference sequence). The CDR3 here is CASTPFIPGNSNYGYTF. The CDR3 DNA is TGTGCCAGCACCCCATTCATCCCCGGGAACTCCAACTATGGCTACACCTTC.